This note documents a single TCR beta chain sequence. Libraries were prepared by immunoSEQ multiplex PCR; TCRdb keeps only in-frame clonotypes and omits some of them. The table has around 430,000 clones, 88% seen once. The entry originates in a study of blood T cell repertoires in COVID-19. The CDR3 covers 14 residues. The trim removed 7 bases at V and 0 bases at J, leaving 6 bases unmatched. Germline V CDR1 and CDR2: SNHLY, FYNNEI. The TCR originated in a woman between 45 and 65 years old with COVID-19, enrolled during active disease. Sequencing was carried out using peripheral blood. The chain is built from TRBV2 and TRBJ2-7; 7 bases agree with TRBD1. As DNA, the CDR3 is TGTGCCAGCATCGAAGGGGGCTACTCCTACGAGCAGTACTTC. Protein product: CASIEGGYSYEQYF.